The clone carrying this T cell receptor (beta chain) has more than one count but fewer than ten. Its target is not known. Trimming pared 5 bases from V and 4 bases from J, leaving 23 bases between. In germline, CDR1 is KGHDR, CDR2 SFDVKD. This CDR3 has 18 amino acids. The entry originates in a study of response to subunit inactivated influenza vaccine. Study observations and caveats: It was suggested by the authors that few new T cells are recruited by each seasonal influenza vaccination.

TCRdb re-called the RT-PCR reads with MiXCR, one entry per CDR3 protein. Among roughly 700,000 distinct CDR3 sequences listed, more than 11% were seen once. Sample: PBMCs from blood, taken roughly 2 weeks before vaccination. This TCR was sampled from a man in his forties or fifties who received an inactivated influenza vaccine. This rearrangement joins TRBV24-1 to TRBJ1-5, with D perhaps matching TRBD1 (6 bases). Written as DNA, the CDR3 is TGTGCCACCAGTGCCAACCCGAAGACAGGCCTTTTTAATCAGCCCCAGCATTTT. It specifies CATSANPKTGLFNQPQHF.